A single sample is the source of the 29 T cell receptor beta chains below, sequenced in a study of shared clonotypes between healthy human individuals. Only CD45RO-negative cells positively selected for CCR7 counted as naive CD8 cells, so terminally differentiated effector memory CD45RA+ cells were excluded. Using immunoSEQ multiplex PCR, the repertoire was profiled, and TCRdb retains in-frame clones only, with some absent. This sample yields about 2.2 million clones, of which around 95% are seen a single time; roughly 1.7% belongs to the top ten. Material for sequencing was naive CD8+ T cells from PBMCs. The source is a man younger than 35 in good health. Some clones in this sample may be carry-over from other donors' samples.

The J gene is TRBJ2-4, the V gene TRBV27; D is ambiguous. Germline lookup yields CDR1 MNHEY and CDR2 SMNVEV (reference sequence). The CDR3 totals 15 residues. The V end lost 6 bases, the J end lost 0 bases, and 12 bases lay between the germline ends. Here the CDR3 DNA reads TGTGCCAGCAGCGCCTCCGTCTTAGCCAAAAACATTCAGTACTTC. Translation: CASSASVLAKNIQYF.

The V gene is TRBV11-3, the J gene TRBJ2-7, with D perhaps matching TRBD2 (6 bases). Trimming took 5 bases from V and 3 from J, leaving 11 bases between them. The CDR3 extends over 13 amino acids. Germline assignment: CDR1 SGHNT and CDR2 YENEEA. As DNA, the CDR3 is TGTGCCAGCAGCCCGCCGGGGGACTACGAGCAGTACTTC. This codes for CASSPPGDYEQYF.

The genes are TRBV7-2 and TRBJ2-1; TRBD2 matches 7 bases. This CDR3 contains 15 residues. V lost 2 bases and J lost 7; bases outside the gene matches: 8. Germline V lookup: CDR1 SGHTA, CDR2 FQGNSA. The CDR3 DNA follows: TGTGCCAGCAGCTTACGCGCGGGAGTATCAAATGAGCAGTTCTTC. It encodes CASSLRAGVSNEQFF. Combining the CDR3 with reference TRBV7-2 and TRBJ2-1 gives the whole variable domain GAGVSQSPSNKVTEKGKDVELRCDPISGHTALYWYRQSLGQGLEFLIYFQGNSAPDKSGLPSDRFSAERTGGSVSTLTIQRTQQEDSAVYLCASSLRAGVSNEQFFGPGTRLTVL.

The chain combines TRBV29-1 with TRBJ2-7; TRBD2 matches 16 bases. The germline V gene has CDR1 SQVTM and CDR2 ANQGSEA. The CDR3 loop spans 18 amino acids. The junction had 14 bases not matched to a gene; V was cut back by 6 bases and J by 3 bases. CDR3 protein: CSVAGGLAGGQGSYEQYF. In nucleotides, the CDR3 is TGCAGCGTCGCCGGGGGACTAGCGGGAGGGCAAGGTAGCTACGAGCAGTACTTC.

The chain couples TRBV28 to TRBJ2-3, with D hard to call. CDR1 is MDHEN and CDR2 is SYDVKM in the germline V gene. Trimming pared 5 bases from V and 2 bases from J, leaving 14 bases between. The CDR3 runs 15 residues. The CDR3 region has the DNA TGTGCCAGCAGTCGTCGGGCGGTACACACAGATACGCAGTATTTT. Protein: CASSRRAVHTDTQYF.

The chain combines TRBV7-9 with TRBJ1-2, with TRBD1 as a possible D gene (6 bases). The germline V and J ends were trimmed by 4 bases and 5 bases, with 14 bases remaining between them. The length of the CDR3 is 14 residues. Germline loops: CDR1 SEHNR, CDR2 FQNEAQ (reference sequence). CDR3 bases: TGTGCCAGCAGCTCCGGCCTGGGGGCATATGGCTACACCTTC. Translating gives CASSSGLGAYGYTF.

The chain combines TRBV10-3 with TRBJ1-1; TRBD1 might be the D (6 bases). The CDR3 sequence is 17 residues long. V lost 4 bases to trimming and J lost 1 base, with 19 bases between them. CDR1 and CDR2 (germline): ENHRY, SYGVKD. The CDR3 DNA follows: TGTGCCATCAGTGCGGTGACACAGGGACCAGCGAACACTGAAGCTTTCTTT. Encoded protein: CAISAVTQGPANTEAFF.

The gene calls are TRBV7-9 and TRBJ1-4, with D tentatively TRBD1 (5 bases). The CDR3 has 15 residues. Trimming took off 5 bases at V and 5 bases at J, with 15 bases between the two ends. Germline-derived CDR1 and CDR2 are SEHNR and FQNEAQ (reference sequence). DNA for the CDR3: TGTGCCAGCAGCGAATATACCGGGACCAATGAAAAACTGTTTTTT. This encodes CASSEYTGTNEKLFF.

The chain links TRBV4-2 to TRBJ2-2; 8 positions agree with TRBD2. The CDR3 has 17 amino acids. Losses at the gene ends were 0 bases for V and 4 bases for J; bases not matched to a gene: 7. Germline V gene lookup returns CDR1 LGHNA and CDR2 YNFKEQ. As DNA, the CDR3 is TGTGCCAGCAGCCAAGAAAATAGCGGGGACCTCACCGGGGAGCTGTTTTTT. It specifies CASSQENSGDLTGELFF.

V usage is TRBV7-9 and J usage is TRBJ2-7, with D perhaps matching TRBD1 (7 bases). CDR3 length: 15 amino acids. Looked up from germline, CDR1 is SEHNR and CDR2 is FQNEAQ (reference sequence). With 2 bases removed from V and 5 bases from J, the gap between germline ends came to 16 bases. CDR3 nucleotides: TGTGCCAGCAGCTTAAGGACAGGAGGGACGGACGAGCAGTACTTC. This sequence encodes CASSLRTGGTDEQYF.

This rearrangement joins TRBV27 to TRBJ2-1, with 11 bases lining up with TRBD2. The CDR3 spans 13 residues. The ends lost 3 bases at V and 12 bases at J; junction bases unmatched: 4. CDR1 and CDR2 from the germline V gene are MNHEY and SMNVEV (reference sequence). The CDR3 reads CASSFSLAGGQFF. For the CDR3, the DNA is TGTGCCAGCAGTTTTTCTCTAGCGGGAGGGCAGTTCTTC.

Regarding this clone: Other DNA sequences in this specimen translate into the identical CDR3. V is TRBV27 and J is TRBJ2-7; D tentatively reads TRBD1 or TRBD2 (6 bases each). V was shortened by 2 bases and J by 3 bases, with 8 bases between the two germline ends. Per germline, CDR1 MNHEY and CDR2 SMNVEV (reference sequence). The CDR3 loop spans 13 amino acids. The CDR3, as DNA: TGTGCCAGCAGTTTAAGGGGGGTCTACGAGCAGTACTTC. Protein: CASSLRGVYEQYF.

This clone was detected a few times. The identical CDR3 is also encoded by other nucleotide sequences in the sample. This chain links TRBV27 with TRBJ1-1; D possibly corresponds to TRBD1 (5 bases). CDR1 is MNHEY and CDR2 is SMNVEV in the germline V gene (reference sequence). The CDR3 length is 14 residues. Trimming stripped 1 base from V and 1 base from J, with 7 bases between. The CDR3 region has the DNA TGTGCCAGCAGTTTATACACAGGGAACACTGAAGCTTTCTTT. Translation: CASSLYTGNTEAFF.

The chain's CDR3 is CATRAPNREAFF. CDR3 nucleotides: TGTGCGACCAGGGCCCCAAATCGTGAAGCTTTCTTT. The V gene is TRBV6-4, the J gene TRBJ1-1, with a possible D match to TRBD1 (5 bases). The CDR3 is made up of 12 amino acids. Germline lookup yields CDR1 MRHNA and CDR2 SNTAGT.

The chain is built from TRBV14 and TRBJ2-7, with TRBD2 identical over 13 bases. V shed 5 bases, J shed 2 bases, and the junction held 6 bases outside the gene matches. The germline V gene has CDR1 SGHDN and CDR2 FVKESK. The CDR3 contains 16 residues. The CDR3 loop is CASSVRLAGGPYEQYF. In DNA, the CDR3 is TGTGCCAGCAGCGTCCGACTAGCGGGAGGCCCCTACGAGCAGTACTTC.

This chain links TRBV6-5 with TRBJ1-4, with TRBD1 matching over 8 bases. Germline loops: CDR1 MNHEY, CDR2 SVGAGI. The CDR3 totals 14 residues. With V trimmed by 5 bases and J by 8 bases, 7 bases remained unmatched. In nucleotides, the CDR3 is TGTGCCAGCAGTCGACAGGGGATAAAGGAAAAACTGTTTTTT. This codes for CASSRQGIKEKLFF.

The chain employs TRBV6-4 and TRBJ2-1; 10 positions agree with TRBD2. The CDR3 is 15 amino acids. V lost 3 bases, J lost 9 bases, and 8 bases stayed unmatched. Germline CDR1 reads MRHNA; CDR2 reads SNTAGT. As DNA, the CDR3 is TGTGCCAGCAGTGAGGCCCTAGCGGGAGCTCGTGAGCAGTTCTTC. Its translation: CASSEALAGAREQFF.

The genes are TRBV7-6 and TRBJ2-3, with 8 bases aligning to TRBD2. CDR1 SGHVS and CDR2 FNYEAQ come from the germline V gene. This CDR3 is 18 amino acids long. The V and J ends lost 2 bases and 0 bases, in that order; junction bases with no gene match: 10. The CDR3 DNA reads TGTGCCAGCAGCTTACAGAGCGGGAGCGGCGCTAGCACAGATACGCAGTATTTT. This encodes CASSLQSGSGASTDTQYF.

The V call is TRBV27, the J call TRBJ2-7; possible D gene TRBD1, 6 bases. CDR3 size: 16 residues. The ends were cut back, 4 bases at V and 4 bases at J, with 20 bases in the middle. Looked up from germline, CDR1 is MNHEY and CDR2 is SMNVEV (reference sequence). CDR3 loop: CASSSRSTGSAYEQYF. DNA for the CDR3: TGTGCCAGCAGTTCCCGGTCGACAGGTTCTGCGTACGAGCAGTACTTC.

The chain employs TRBV7-9 and TRBJ2-7; 7 positions agree with TRBD1. V lost 5 bases to trimming and J lost 2 bases; unmatched junction nucleotides: 6. Germline V gene sequence: CDR1 SEHNR, CDR2 FQNEAQ (reference sequence). This CDR3 is built from 14 residues. CDR3 sequence (DNA): TGTGCCAGCAGCATGGACAGGCGGGCCTACGAGCAGTACTTC. Amino acids: CASSMDRRAYEQYF.

The chain has TRBV27 and TRBJ1-2; weak D call: TRBD1 (5 bases). Deletions cut 2 bases from V and 8 bases from J, with 12 bases between. Germline values: CDR1 MNHEY, CDR2 SMNVEV (reference sequence). The CDR3 has 13 residues. The CDR3 spells CASSLTRVGGYTF. CDR3 bases: TGTGCCAGCAGTTTAACCAGGGTAGGCGGCTACACCTTC.

The chain couples TRBV2 to TRBJ2-4; TRBD2 matches at 8 bases. V shed 3 bases, J shed 0 bases, and the junction held 10 bases outside the gene matches. Germline assignment: CDR1 SNHLY and CDR2 FYNNEI. This CDR3 has 18 residues. CDR3: CASSDAIGTSEAKNIQYF. The CDR3 DNA reads as TGTGCCAGCAGTGACGCGATAGGGACTAGTGAAGCCAAAAACATTCAGTACTTC.

V is TRBV19 and J is TRBJ2-4, with D perhaps TRBD2 (6 bases). The CDR3 totals 15 residues. Looked up from germline, CDR1 is LNHDA and CDR2 is SQIVND (reference sequence). V lost 6 bases, J lost 1 base, and 13 bases lay in between. The CDR3 DNA is TGTGCCAGTAGCGGAGGGCTGTGGGCCAAAAACATTCAGTACTTC. Protein sequence: CASSGGLWAKNIQYF.

The CDR3 bases are TGCGCCAGCAGCCATAGACCGGGGCCCGCGGAGCAGTTCTTC. This sequence encodes CASSHRPGPAEQFF. The J gene is TRBJ2-1, the V gene TRBV4-1, with D tentatively TRBD1 or TRBD2 (5 bases each). Germline V gene sequence: CDR1 MGHRA, CDR2 YSYEKL. CDR3 length: 14 residues. Trimming cost V 3 bases and J 10 bases, with 16 bases left between them.

The chain employs TRBV28 and TRBJ2-1; 8 bases align to TRBD1. Germline CDR1 reads MDHEN; CDR2 reads SYDVKM. CDR3 length equals 21 residues. The junction had 19 bases not matched to a gene; V was cut back by 2 bases and J by 1 base. The CDR3 here is CASSLNFPFRETGVSYNEQFF. The CDR3, as DNA: TGTGCCAGCAGTTTAAATTTTCCGTTCCGAGAGACAGGGGTTTCCTACAATGAGCAGTTCTTC.

This clone was seen only a few times. The gene calls are TRBV25-1 and TRBJ1-4; a weak D match, TRBD1 (5 bases). V lost 6 bases, J lost 8 bases, and 7 bases lay in between. Germline V CDR1 and CDR2: MGHDK, SYGVNS. CDR3 length: 11 amino acids. The CDR3 nucleotides are TGTGCCAGCAGGTGGGGGGAAAAACTGTTTTTT. Translating gives CASRWGEKLFF.

The rearrangement uses TRBV27 and TRBJ2-7; 9 nucleotides line up with TRBD1. V lost 0 bases and J lost 4; bases outside the gene matches: 7. CDR1 and CDR2 from the germline V gene are MNHEY and SMNVEV (reference sequence). The CDR3 is made up of 16 amino acids. Written as DNA, the CDR3 is TGTGCCAGCAGTTTATCTAAAGGGGACAGGGAATACGAGCAGTACTTC. This encodes CASSLSKGDREYEQYF.

The chain links TRBV27 to TRBJ2-7, with 11 bases matching TRBD2. Germline CDR1 is MNHEY and CDR2 is SMNVEV (reference sequence). With 5 bases clipped from V and 0 bases from J, the junction kept 9 bases outside the gene matches. The CDR3 is 17 amino acids. CDR3 DNA: TGTGCCAGCAGTCACATTGGGACTAGCGGTATCTCCTACGAGCAGTACTTC. Amino acids: CASSHIGTSGISYEQYF.

The chain combines TRBV25-1 with TRBJ2-5, with TRBD2 matching over 11 bases. The J segment lost 5 bases and the V segment lost 6 bases, leaving 11 bases of the junction unmatched. The length of the CDR3 is 16 residues. Germline loops: CDR1 MGHDK, CDR2 SYGVNS. CDR3 sequence reads: CASSRTGTSGMETQYF. In DNA, the CDR3 is TGTGCCAGCAGCCGAACCGGGACTAGCGGTATGGAGACCCAGTACTTC.